The rows below give T cell receptor beta chains drawn from one sample of a study of siplizumab effects on memory and regulatory T cells. Using immunoSEQ multiplex PCR, the repertoire was profiled, and TCRdb retains in-frame clones only, with some absent. The sample records about 110,000 clones, over 85% being singletons. The specimen was CD4+ T cells sorted from blood. Receptors were obtained from a human donor in good health. The CDR3 runs from the conserved cysteine through the conserved F or W. A D gene is named only where the DNA matches it firmly. The listing skips clone size in some rows; elsewhere it reads once, few, many or a size class.

size: -
V: TRBV6-5
D: TRBD2
J: TRBJ2-7
CDR3: CASRDIAGLFGEQYF

size: once
V: TRBV28
D: -
J: TRBJ1-4
CDR3: CASSSRGLATNEKLFF

size: -
V: TRBV18
D: TRBD1
J: TRBJ2-1
CDR3: CASSSVGQGSSYNEQFF

size: -
V: TRBV4-1
D: TRBD2
J: TRBJ2-5
CDR3: CASSPPRAGGYQETQYF

size: -
V: TRBV6-6
D: TRBD1
J: TRBJ1-2
CDR3: CASKMGQATWGYTF

size: -
V: TRBV7-5
D: -
J: TRBJ2-7
CDR3: CARSSNRKGQGILPSYEQYF

size: -
V: TRBV5-1
D: -
J: -
CDR3: CASGGGKLNEQYF

size: once
V: TRBV6-6
D: -
J: TRBJ2-3
CDR3: CASSYAAGPYADTQYF

size: once
V: TRBV10-3
D: -
J: TRBJ2-1
CDR3: CAIRQGLEGNEQFF

size: -
V: TRBV19
D: -
J: TRBJ2-7
CDR3: CASRKTSTSWNEQYF

size: once
V: TRBV19
D: TRBD1
J: TRBJ2-5
CDR3: CASSMGGGQVYQETQYF

size: -
V: TRBV4-2
D: TRBD2
J: TRBJ2-7
CDR3: CASSQGGGGEQYF

size: -
V: TRBV19
D: TRBD2
J: TRBJ2-3
CDR3: CASTLGTSGRTDTQYF

size: -
V: TRBV6-1
D: TRBD2
J: TRBJ2-5
CDR3: CASNDGLAGRETQYF

size: -
V: TRBV6-4
D: -
J: TRBJ1-5
CDR3: CASSVKEGQPQHF

size: -
V: TRBV5-1
D: -
J: TRBJ2-5
CDR3: CASSQTGYQETQYF

size: -
V: TRBV15
D: -
J: TRBJ1-4
CDR3: CATSRVTATNEKLFF

size: -
V: TRBV5-1
D: -
J: TRBJ1-4
CDR3: CASSPLTGFNEKLFF

size: -
V: TRBV6-5
D: TRBD1
J: TRBJ1-1
CDR3: CASSRTGGRAEAFF

size: -
V: TRBV19
D: -
J: TRBJ1-2
CDR3: CASNSFGAGVRYGYTF

size: once
V: TRBV6-1
D: -
J: TRBJ2-7
CDR3: CASRLAYEQYF

size: -
V: TRBV6-1
D: TRBD1
J: TRBJ1-5
CDR3: CASSDQGARYSNQPQHF

size: -
V: TRBV4-2
D: TRBD2
J: TRBJ2-5
CDR3: CASSQDTGTSVQETQYF

size: -
V: TRBV7-8
D: -
J: TRBJ1-2
CDR3: CASSSTGFYGYTF

size: -
V: TRBV21-1
D: -
J: TRBJ2-6
CDR3: CASSKDWVGTGGFSSGANVLTF

size: -
V: TRBV7-8
D: -
J: TRBJ2-5
CDR3: CASSLSETQYF

size: -
V: TRBV14
D: -
J: TRBJ2-2
CDR3: CASSQGTGGELFF

size: -
V: TRBV9
D: -
J: TRBJ2-7
CDR3: CASGRGTYEQYF

size: -
V: TRBV19
D: -
J: TRBJ2-5
CDR3: CASSISGLETQYF

size: -
V: TRBV9
D: -
J: TRBJ2-7
CDR3: CASSVRPGDPYEQYF

size: -
V: TRBV7-6
D: -
J: TRBJ1-1
CDR3: CASSRPNTEAFF

size: -
V: TRBV4-2
D: TRBD2
J: TRBJ2-7
CDR3: CASSQDPLASGSGEQYF

size: -
V: TRBV18
D: -
J: TRBJ1-2
CDR3: CASSPSPDGSAHF

size: few
V: TRBV18
D: -
J: TRBJ1-1
CDR3: CASSAAPAEAFF

size: -
V: TRBV14
D: -
J: TRBJ2-1
CDR3: CASSRRGGYNEQFF

size: -
V: TRBV2
D: TRBD1
J: TRBJ2-7
CDR3: CASRTGGYEQYF

size: -
V: TRBV6-6
D: TRBD1
J: TRBJ2-1
CDR3: CASSLVTGGNYNEQFF

size: -
V: TRBV18
D: TRBD1
J: TRBJ1-2
CDR3: CASSPTGGGDYGYTF

size: -
V: TRBV2
D: -
J: TRBJ1-4
CDR3: CASSVPDGEKLFF

size: -
V: TRBV9
D: TRBD2
J: TRBJ2-2
CDR3: CASSVLSGGTGELFF

size: -
V: TRBV13
D: TRBD2
J: TRBJ2-3
CDR3: CASSLGGTSGGSTDTQYF

size: once
V: TRBV5-1
D: TRBD1
J: TRBJ2-7
CDR3: CASSLRQFGQGSSYEQYF

size: -
V: TRBV19
D: -
J: TRBJ2-5
CDR3: CASSQGVQETQYF

size: once
V: TRBV6-1
D: TRBD2
J: TRBJ2-5
CDR3: CASISGLAGQETQYF

size: -
V: TRBV4-2
D: -
J: TRBJ2-2
CDR3: CATSHTANTGELFF

size: -
V: TRBV7-9
D: TRBD1
J: TRBJ1-1
CDR3: CASSPLTGDSTEAFF

size: -
V: TRBV19
D: -
J: TRBJ2-7
CDR3: CASSIGPGPYEQYF

size: -
V: TRBV21-1
D: -
J: TRBJ2-7
CDR3: CASSKEQSSYEQYF

size: few
V: TRBV27
D: -
J: TRBJ2-7
CDR3: CASKFGAGREQYF

size: -
V: TRBV7-8
D: TRBD1
J: TRBJ2-5
CDR3: CASSLSGTGMETQYF